The source of this T cell receptor (beta chain) is a study of tumor-infiltrating lymphocytes in primary liver carcinoma. Study background: Staging placed the tumors at T1-T3 N0M0, and they measured roughly 4.2 to 10 cm across.

Total RNA amounting to about 520 ng was the source from which TCR beta cDNA was made with a constant-region primer. Libraries of TCR beta came from three nested multiplex PCR rounds with slightly modified ARM-PCR. Forward primers for TRBV1-TRBV30 and a C-beta reverse primer served the first two PCR rounds, at roughly 10 cycles each. TCRdb reprocessed the multiplex PCR reads with MiXCR, giving one entry per CDR3 protein. The data show under 85,000 distinct CDR3 sequences, with more than 65% seen just once and 15% to 20% held by the top ten. Study-wide points: Researchers found tumor-adjacent and tumor-blood pairs overlapped less than tumor region pairs. Tumors carried a top-250-clone fraction significantly exceeding that of blood (p = 0.039).

Without any cell sorting, about 20-31 mg of bulk tissue yielded co-extracted RNA and DNA. Sampling targeted five separate regions of each tumor, which included the tumor centre. CDR1 and CDR2 from the germline V gene are SGHDT and YYEEEE. CDR3 length: 13 amino acids. On this clonotype itself: Its antigen is undetermined.

The TCR originated in a middle-aged man with primary liver carcinoma and hepatitis B virus infection. The chain employs TRBV5-6 and TRBJ2-7, with a tentative D call TRBD1 (5 bases). The sample comprised liver tumor tissue from sampling region 1. Subset reported: tumor region T1, superior pole. The CDR3 loop reads CVCSSDIDYEQYF. DNA for the CDR3: TGTGTCTGCAGCTCGGACATTGACTACGAGCAGTACTTC.